This T cell receptor beta chain was sequenced during a study of T cell responses to AZD1222 COVID-19 vaccine. In regard to this clone: Its target is unknown.

Germline CDR1 SQVTM, CDR2 ANQGSEA. Trimming removed 4 bases from V and 2 bases from J; junction bases left unmatched: 0. The CDR3 runs to 12 residues. Method: immunoSEQ multiplex PCR; TCRdb's copy keeps in-frame clones and lacks some. The table has 40,000 to 50,000 clones, about 91% seen once; the top ten hold roughly 25%. Samples with a second dose at about 4 or about 12 weeks were pooled together. General study findings and limits: Among those given AZD1222, only five or six were seropositive at baseline. Most donors were white British and more were female, and clonal diversity was possibly underestimated.

Sequenced here: peripheral blood, sampled 28 days after the second AZD1222 dose. The V call is TRBV29-1, the J call TRBJ2-7; 9 bases agree with TRBD1. This receptor was taken from an adult who received the AZD1222 COVID-19 vaccine. This CDR3 reads CSVGQGAYEQYF. DNA for the CDR3: TGCAGCGTTGGACAGGGGGCCTACGAGCAGTACTTC.